This TCR beta chain was recovered during a study of cytomegalovirus exposure and HLA in healthy donors. V shed 5 bases and J shed 5 bases, with 6 bases lying between them. Germline-derived CDR1 and CDR2 are SGHAT and FQNNGV. This CDR3 contains 12 residues. Some clones are missing from TCRdb's copy, which holds only in-frame ones; the method was immunoSEQ multiplex PCR. The repertoire consists of some 150,000 clones, with 80% to 90% occurring once and the leading ten covering approximately 9.2%. The clonotype was recovered from a woman in her late teens or twenties in good health and CMV-seropositive. The rearrangement uses TRBV11-2 and TRBJ2-2; D call uncertain. The sequencing input was PBMCs. CDR3 amino acids: CASSPFTGELFF. The CDR3 region has the DNA TGTGCCAGCAGCCCGTTTACCGGGGAGCTGTTTTTT.